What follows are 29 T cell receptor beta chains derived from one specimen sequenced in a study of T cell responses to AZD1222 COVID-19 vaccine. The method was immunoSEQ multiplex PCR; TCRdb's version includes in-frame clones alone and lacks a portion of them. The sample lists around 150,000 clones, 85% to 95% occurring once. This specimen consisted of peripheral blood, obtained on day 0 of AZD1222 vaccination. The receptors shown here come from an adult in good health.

CDR3 residues: CASSLSGSYNEQFF. The DNA for the CDR3 is TGTGCCAGCAGCTTAAGCGGATCCTACAATGAGCAGTTCTTC. The J gene is TRBJ2-1, the V gene TRBV11-2, with TRBD2 as a possible D gene (5 bases). The CDR3 runs to 14 residues. Trimming took off 2 bases at V and 1 base at J, with 6 bases between the two ends. Germline values: CDR1 SGHAT, CDR2 FQNNGV.

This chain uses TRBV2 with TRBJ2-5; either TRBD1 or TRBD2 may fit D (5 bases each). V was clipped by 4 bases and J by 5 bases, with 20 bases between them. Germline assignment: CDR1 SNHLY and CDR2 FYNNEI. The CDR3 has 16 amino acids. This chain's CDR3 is CASSALGDLLLETQYF. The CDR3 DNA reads TGTGCCAGCAGTGCACTTGGGGACCTTTTACTGGAGACCCAGTACTTC. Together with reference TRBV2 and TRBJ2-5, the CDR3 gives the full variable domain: EPEVTQTPSHQVTQMGQEVILRCVPISNHLYFYWYRQILGQKVEFLVSFYNNEISEKSEIFDDQFSVERPDGSNFTLKIRSTKLEDSAMYFCASSALGDLLLETQYFGPGTRLLVL.

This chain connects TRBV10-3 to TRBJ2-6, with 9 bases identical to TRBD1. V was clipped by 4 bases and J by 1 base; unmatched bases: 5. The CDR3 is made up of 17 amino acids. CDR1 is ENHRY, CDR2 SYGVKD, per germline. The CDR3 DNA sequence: TGTGCCATCAGTGCAGGACAGGGGCAATCTGGGGCCAACGTCCTGACTTTC. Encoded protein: CAISAGQGQSGANVLTF.

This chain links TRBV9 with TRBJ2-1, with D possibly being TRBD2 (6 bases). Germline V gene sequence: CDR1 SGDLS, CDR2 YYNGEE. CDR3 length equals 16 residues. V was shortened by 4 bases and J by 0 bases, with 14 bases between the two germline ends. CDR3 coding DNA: TGTGCCAGCAGCCCCCGACTAGGTCCCTCCTACAATGAGCAGTTCTTC. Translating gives CASSPRLGPSYNEQFF.

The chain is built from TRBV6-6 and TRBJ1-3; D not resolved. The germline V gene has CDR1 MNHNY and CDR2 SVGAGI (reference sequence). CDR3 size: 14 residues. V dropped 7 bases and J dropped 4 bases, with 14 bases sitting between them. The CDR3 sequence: CASNGRVEGNTIYF. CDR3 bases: TGTGCCAGCAATGGCCGGGTAGAGGGAAACACCATATATTTT.

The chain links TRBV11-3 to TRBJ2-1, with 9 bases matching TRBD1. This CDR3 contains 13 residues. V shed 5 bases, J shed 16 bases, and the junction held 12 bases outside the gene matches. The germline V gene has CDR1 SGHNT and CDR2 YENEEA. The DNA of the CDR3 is TGTGCCAGCAGCGACTATCCGGGACAGGGTAAATTCTTC. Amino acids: CASSDYPGQGKFF.

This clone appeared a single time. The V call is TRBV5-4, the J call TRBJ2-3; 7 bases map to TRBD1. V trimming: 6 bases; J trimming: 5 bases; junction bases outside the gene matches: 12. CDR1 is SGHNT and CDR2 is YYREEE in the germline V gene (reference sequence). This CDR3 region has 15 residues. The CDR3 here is CASTPLEGAGDTQYF. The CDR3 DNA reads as TGTGCCAGCACCCCCCTCGAGGGGGCGGGAGATACGCAGTATTTT. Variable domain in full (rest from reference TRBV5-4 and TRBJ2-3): ETGVTQSPTHLIKTRGQQVTLRCSSQSGHNTVSWYQQALGQGPQFIFQYYREEENGRGNFPPRFSGLQFPNYSSELNVNALELDDSALYLCASTPLEGAGDTQYFGPGTRLTVL.

CDR3 loop: CASRPQGVNTGELFF. DNA of the CDR3: TGTGCCAGCAGACCCCAGGGGGTTAACACCGGGGAGCTGTTTTTT. The chain is built from TRBV6-5 and TRBJ2-2; 7 nucleotides line up with TRBD1. Germline values: CDR1 MNHEY, CDR2 SVGAGI. V lost 6 bases and J lost 2; bases outside the gene matches: 6. This CDR3 spans 15 amino acids.

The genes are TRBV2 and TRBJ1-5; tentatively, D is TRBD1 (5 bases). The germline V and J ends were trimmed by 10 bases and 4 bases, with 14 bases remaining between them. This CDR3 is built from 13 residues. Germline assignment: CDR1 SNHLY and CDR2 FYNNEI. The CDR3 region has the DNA TGTGCCACCCAGGGCGGGGGTAATCAGCCCCAGCATTTT. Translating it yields CATQGGGNQPQHF.

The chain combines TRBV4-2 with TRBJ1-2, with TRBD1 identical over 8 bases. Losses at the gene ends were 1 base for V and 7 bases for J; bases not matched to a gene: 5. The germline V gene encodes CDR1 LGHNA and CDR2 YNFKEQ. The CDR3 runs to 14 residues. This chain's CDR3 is CASSQATGGFGYTF. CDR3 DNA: TGTGCCAGCAGCCAAGCAACAGGGGGTTTTGGCTACACCTTC.

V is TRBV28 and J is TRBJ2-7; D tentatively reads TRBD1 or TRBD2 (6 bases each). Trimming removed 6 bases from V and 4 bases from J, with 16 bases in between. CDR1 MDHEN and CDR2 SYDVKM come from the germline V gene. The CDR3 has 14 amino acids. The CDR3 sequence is CASSPSGAGYEQYV. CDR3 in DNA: TGTGCCAGCAGCCCCTCGGGGGCGGGATACGAGCAGTACGTC.

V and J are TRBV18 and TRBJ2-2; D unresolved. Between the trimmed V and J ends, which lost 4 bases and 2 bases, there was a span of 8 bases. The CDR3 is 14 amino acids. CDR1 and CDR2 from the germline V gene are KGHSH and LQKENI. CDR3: CASSRIRNTGELFF. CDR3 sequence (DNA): TGTGCCAGCTCACGAATAAGAAACACCGGGGAGCTGTTTTTT.

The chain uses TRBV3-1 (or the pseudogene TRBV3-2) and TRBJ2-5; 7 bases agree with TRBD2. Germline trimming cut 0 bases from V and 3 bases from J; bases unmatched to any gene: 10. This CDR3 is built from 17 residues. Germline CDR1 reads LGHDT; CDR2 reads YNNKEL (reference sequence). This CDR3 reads CASSQDPLAEGEETQYF. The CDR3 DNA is TGTGCCAGCAGCCAAGACCCTCTAGCGGAGGGAGAAGAGACCCAGTACTTC.

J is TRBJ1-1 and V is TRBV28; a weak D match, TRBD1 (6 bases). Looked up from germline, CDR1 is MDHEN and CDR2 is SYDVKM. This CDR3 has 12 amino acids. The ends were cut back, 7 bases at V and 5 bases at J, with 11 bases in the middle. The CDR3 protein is CASKGGYTEAFF. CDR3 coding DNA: TGTGCCAGCAAGGGGGGGTATACTGAAGCTTTCTTT.

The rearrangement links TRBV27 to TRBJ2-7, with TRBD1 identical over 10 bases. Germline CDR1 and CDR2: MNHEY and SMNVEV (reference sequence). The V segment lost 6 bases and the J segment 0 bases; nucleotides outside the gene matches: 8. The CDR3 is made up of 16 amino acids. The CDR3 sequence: CASRLTGGNISYEQYV. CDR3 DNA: TGTGCCAGCAGACTGACAGGGGGCAATATCTCCTACGAGCAGTACGTC.

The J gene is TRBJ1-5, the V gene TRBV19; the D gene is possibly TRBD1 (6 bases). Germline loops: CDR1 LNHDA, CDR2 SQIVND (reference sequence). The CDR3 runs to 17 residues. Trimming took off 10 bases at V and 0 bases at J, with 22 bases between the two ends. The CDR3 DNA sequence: TGTGCCACTACCCGGGACACAATAAGCTATAGCAATCAGCCCCAGCATTTT. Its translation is CATTRDTISYSNQPQHF. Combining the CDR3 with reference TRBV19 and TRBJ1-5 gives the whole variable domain DGGITQSPKYLFRKEGQNVTLSCEQNLNHDAMYWYRQDPGQGLRLIYYSQIVNDFQKGDIAEGYSVSREKKESFPLTVTSAQKNPTAFYLCATTRDTISYSNQPQHFGDGTRLSIL.

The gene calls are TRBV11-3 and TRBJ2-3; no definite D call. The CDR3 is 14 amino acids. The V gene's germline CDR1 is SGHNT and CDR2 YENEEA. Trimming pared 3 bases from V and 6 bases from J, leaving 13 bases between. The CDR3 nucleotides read TGTGCCAGCAGCTTTACACATACGGCGGATACGCAGTATTTT. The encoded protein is CASSFTHTADTQYF. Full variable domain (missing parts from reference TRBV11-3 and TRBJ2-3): EAGVVQSPRYKIIEKKQPVAFWCNPISGHNTLYWYLQNLGQGPELLIRYENEEAVDDSQLPKDRFSAERLKGVDSTLKIQPAELGDSAVYLCASSFTHTADTQYFGPGTRLTVL.

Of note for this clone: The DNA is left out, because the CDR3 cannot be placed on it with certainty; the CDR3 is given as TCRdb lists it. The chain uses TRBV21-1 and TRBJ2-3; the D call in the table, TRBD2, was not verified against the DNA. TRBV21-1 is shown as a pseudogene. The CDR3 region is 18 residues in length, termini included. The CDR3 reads CASSKAGVAGGSTDTQYF.

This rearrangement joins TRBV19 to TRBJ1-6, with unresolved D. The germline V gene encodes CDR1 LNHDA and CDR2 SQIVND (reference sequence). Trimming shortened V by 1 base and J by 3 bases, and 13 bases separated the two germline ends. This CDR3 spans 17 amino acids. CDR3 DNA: TGTGCCAGTAGTATAGGTCCAAGGTCCTTCTATAATTCACCCCTCCACTTT. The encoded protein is CASSIGPRSFYNSPLHF.

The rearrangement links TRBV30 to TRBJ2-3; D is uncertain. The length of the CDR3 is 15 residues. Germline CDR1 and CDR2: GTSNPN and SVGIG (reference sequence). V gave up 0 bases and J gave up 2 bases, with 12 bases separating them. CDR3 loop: CAWSVSSRYTDTQYF. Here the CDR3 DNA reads TGTGCCTGGAGTGTAAGTAGCAGGTACACAGATACGCAGTATTTT. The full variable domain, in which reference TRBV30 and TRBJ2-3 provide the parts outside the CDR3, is SQTIHQWPATLVQPVGSPLSLECTVEGTSNPNLYWYRQAAGRGLQLLFYSVGIGQISSEVPQNLSASRPQDRQFILSSKKLLLSDSGFYLCAWSVSSRYTDTQYFGPGTRLTVL.

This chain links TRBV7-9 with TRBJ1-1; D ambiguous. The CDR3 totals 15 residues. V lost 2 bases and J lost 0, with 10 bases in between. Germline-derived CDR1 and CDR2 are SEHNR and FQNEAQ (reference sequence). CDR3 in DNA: TGTGCCAGCAGCTTAATGACGGTGATGAACACTGAAGCTTTCTTT. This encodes CASSLMTVMNTEAFF.

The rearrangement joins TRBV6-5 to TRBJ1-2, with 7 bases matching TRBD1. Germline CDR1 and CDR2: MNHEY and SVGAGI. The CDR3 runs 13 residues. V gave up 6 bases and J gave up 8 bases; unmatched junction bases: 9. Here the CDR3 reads CASRSGTVGGYTF. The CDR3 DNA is TGTGCCAGCAGGTCCGGGACAGTAGGAGGCTACACCTTC.

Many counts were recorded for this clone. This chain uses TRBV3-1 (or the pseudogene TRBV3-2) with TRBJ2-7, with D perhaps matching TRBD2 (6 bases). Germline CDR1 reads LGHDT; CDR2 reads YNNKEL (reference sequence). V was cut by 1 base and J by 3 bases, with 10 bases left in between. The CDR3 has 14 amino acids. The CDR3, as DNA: TGTGCCAGCAGCCAAGCGGCGGGGAACTACGAGCAGTACGTC. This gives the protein CASSQAAGNYEQYV.

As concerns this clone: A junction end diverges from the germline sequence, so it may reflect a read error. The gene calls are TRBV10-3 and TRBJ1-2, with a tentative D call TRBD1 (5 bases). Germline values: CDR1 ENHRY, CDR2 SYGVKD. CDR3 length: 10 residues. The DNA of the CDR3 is TGTGCCATCAAAGGGACCGTTCTGATGTTC. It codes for CAIKGTVLMF.

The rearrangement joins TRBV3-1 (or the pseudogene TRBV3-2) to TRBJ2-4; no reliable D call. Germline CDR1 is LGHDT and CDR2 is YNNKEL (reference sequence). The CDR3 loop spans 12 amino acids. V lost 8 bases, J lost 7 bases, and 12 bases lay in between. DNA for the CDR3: TGTGCCAGCTGCTCTTCTGGGAACATTCAGTACTTC. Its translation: CASCSSGNIQYF.

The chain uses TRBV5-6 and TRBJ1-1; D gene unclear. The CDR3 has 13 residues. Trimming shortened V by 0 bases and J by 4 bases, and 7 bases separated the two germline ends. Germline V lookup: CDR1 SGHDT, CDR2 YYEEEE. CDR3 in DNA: TGTGCCAGCAGCTTGGTGGGAGCCACTGAAGCTTTCTTT. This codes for CASSLVGATEAFF.

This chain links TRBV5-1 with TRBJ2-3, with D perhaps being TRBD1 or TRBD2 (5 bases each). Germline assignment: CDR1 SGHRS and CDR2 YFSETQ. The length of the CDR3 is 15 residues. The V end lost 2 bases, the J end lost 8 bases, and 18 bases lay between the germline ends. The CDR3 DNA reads TGCGCCAGCAGCTTTCAGGGAGATGAGCAAGGTACGCAGTATTTT. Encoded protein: CASSFQGDEQGTQYF.

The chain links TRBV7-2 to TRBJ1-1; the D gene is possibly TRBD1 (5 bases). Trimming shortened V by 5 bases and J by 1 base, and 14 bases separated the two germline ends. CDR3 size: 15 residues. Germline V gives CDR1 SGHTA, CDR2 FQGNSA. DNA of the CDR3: TGTGCCAGCAGCCTTGGCGGGACTGCGAACACTGAAGCTTTCTTT. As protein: CASSLGGTANTEAFF.

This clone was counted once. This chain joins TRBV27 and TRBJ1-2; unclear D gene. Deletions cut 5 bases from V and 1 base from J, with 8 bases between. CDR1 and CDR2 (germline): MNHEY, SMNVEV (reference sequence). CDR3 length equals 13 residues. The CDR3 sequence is CASSPTNNYGYTF. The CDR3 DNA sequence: TGTGCCAGCAGTCCTACAAATAACTATGGCTACACCTTC.